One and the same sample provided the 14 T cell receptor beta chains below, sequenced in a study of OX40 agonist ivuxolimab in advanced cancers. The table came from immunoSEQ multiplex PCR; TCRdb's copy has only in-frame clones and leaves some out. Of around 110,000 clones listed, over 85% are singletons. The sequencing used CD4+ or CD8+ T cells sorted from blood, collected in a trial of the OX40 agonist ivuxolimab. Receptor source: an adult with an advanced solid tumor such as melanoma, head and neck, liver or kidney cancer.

The CDR3 nucleotides read TGTGCCATAGCGAGCCGCTCCTACGAGCAGTACTTC. Protein product: CAIASRSYEQYF. The rearrangement uses TRBV6-5 and TRBJ2-7; a weak D match, TRBD2 (5 bases). The CDR3 consists of 12 residues. Germline assignment: CDR1 MNHEY and CDR2 SVGAGI. V dropped 10 bases and J dropped 0 bases, with 10 bases sitting between them.

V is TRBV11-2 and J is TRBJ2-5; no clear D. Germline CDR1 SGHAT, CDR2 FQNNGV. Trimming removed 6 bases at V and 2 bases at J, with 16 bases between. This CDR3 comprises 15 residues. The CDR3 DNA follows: TGTGCCAGCAGGGTGGGGTTGGGTAATCAAGAGACCCAGTACTTC. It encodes CASRVGLGNQETQYF.

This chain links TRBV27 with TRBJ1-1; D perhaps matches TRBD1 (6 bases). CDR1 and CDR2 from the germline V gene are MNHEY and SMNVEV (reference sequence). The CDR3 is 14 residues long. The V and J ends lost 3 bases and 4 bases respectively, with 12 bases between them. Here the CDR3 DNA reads TGTGCCAGCAGTTTGGACAGACGTTCCACTGAAGCTTTCTTT. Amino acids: CASSLDRRSTEAFF.

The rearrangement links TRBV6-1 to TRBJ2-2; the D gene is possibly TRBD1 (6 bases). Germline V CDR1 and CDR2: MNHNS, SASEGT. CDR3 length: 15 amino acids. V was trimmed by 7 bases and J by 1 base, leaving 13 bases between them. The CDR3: CASTPGTLNTGELFF. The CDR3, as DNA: TGTGCCAGCACTCCCGGGACACTGAACACCGGGGAGCTGTTTTTT.

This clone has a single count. The CDR3 coding sequence is TGTGCTAGTGGCTCTTCAAGCGGGAGAGCGTACAATGAGCAGTTCTTC. This codes for CASGSSSGRAYNEQFF. The V gene is TRBV12-5, the J gene TRBJ2-1; TRBD2 matches at 8 bases. CDR1 and CDR2 (germline): LGHNT, FRNRAP. The length of the CDR3 is 16 residues. The V gene end was trimmed by 6 bases and the J gene end by 4 bases; junction bases not matched to a gene: 11.

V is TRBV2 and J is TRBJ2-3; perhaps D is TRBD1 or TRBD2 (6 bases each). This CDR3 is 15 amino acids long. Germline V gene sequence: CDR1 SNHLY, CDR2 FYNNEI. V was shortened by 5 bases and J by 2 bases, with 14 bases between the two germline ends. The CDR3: CASSRRDNPTDTQYF. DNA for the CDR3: TGTGCCAGCAGTAGGCGGGACAATCCCACAGATACGCAGTATTTT.

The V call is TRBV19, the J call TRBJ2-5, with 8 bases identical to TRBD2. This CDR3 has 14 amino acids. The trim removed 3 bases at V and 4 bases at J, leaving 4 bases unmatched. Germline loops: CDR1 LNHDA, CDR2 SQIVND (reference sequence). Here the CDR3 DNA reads TGTGCCAGTAGTATTCGGGAGGGCCGAGAGACCCAGTACTTC. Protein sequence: CASSIREGRETQYF.

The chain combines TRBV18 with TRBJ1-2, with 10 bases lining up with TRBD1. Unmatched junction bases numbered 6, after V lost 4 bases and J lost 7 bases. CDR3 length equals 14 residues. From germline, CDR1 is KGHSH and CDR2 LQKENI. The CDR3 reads CASSQGTGDPGYTF. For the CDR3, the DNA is TGTGCCAGCTCACAAGGGACAGGGGACCCTGGCTACACCTTC.

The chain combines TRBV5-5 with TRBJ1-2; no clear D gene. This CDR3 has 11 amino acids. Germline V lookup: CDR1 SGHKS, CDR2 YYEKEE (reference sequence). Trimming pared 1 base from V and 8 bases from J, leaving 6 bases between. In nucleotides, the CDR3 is TGTGCCAGCAGCTTGATAGAGGGCTACACCTTC. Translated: CASSLIEGYTF.

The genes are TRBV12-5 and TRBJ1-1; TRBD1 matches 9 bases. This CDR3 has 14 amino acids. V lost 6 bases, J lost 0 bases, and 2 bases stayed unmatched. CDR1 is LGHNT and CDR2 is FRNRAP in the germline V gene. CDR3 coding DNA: TGTGCTAGTGGCGGACAGGGGATGAACACTGAAGCTTTCTTT. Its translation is CASGGQGMNTEAFF.

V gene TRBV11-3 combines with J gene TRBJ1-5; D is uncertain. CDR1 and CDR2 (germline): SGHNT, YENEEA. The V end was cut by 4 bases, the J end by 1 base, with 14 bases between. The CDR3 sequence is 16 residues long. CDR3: CASSCHWTPSNQPQHF. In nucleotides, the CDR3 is TGTGCCAGCAGCTGTCATTGGACCCCCAGCAATCAGCCCCAGCATTTT.

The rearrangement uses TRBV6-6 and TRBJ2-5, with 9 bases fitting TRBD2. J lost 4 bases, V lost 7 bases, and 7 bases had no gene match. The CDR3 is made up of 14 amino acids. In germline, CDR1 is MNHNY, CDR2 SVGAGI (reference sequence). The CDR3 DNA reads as TGTGCCAGCATCCGTAGCGGGAGCCGAGAGACCCAGTACTTC. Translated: CASIRSGSRETQYF.

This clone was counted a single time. In DNA form, the CDR3 reads TGTGCCAGCAGCTTCCCCCTTGGACAGGGGGATGAAAAACTGTTTTTT. Encoded protein: CASSFPLGQGDEKLFF. This chain links TRBV11-2 with TRBJ1-4; 10 nucleotides align to TRBD1. The germline CDR1 and CDR2 sequences are SGHAT and FQNNGV. CDR3 length: 16 amino acids. The trim removed 3 bases at V and 6 bases at J, leaving 7 bases unmatched.

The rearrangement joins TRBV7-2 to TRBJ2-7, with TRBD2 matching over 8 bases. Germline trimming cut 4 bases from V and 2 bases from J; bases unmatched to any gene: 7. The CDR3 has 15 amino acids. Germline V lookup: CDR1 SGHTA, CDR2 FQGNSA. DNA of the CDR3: TGTGCCAGCAGCTCCGATAGCGGGGCTCCCTACGAGCAGTACTTC. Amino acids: CASSSDSGAPYEQYF. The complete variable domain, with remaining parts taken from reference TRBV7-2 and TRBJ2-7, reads GAGVSQSPSNKVTEKGKDVELRCDPISGHTALYWYRQSLGQGLEFLIYFQGNSAPDKSGLPSDRFSAERTGGSVSTLTIQRTQQEDSAVYLCASSSDSGAPYEQYFGPGTRLTVT.